This T cell receptor beta chain emerged from a study of T cell responses to AZD1222 COVID-19 vaccine. Study-level results: Only a handful of AZD1222 recipients were seropositive at baseline. Nearly half of spike-specific TCRs reportedly go after variant regions that carry no mutations. Researchers took repertoire samples only after the peak T cell response had come. The donor group comprised mostly white British people and more females; the analysis possibly underestimated clonal diversity.

CDR1 and CDR2 from the germline V gene are MDHEN and SYDVKM. V lost 1 base to trimming and J lost 12 bases, with 16 bases between them. This CDR3 is 13 amino acids long. On this clone: Its antigen is undetermined.

Clones were sequenced by immunoSEQ multiplex PCR, and TCRdb holds only the in-frame ones, with some missing. The sample lists around 150,000 clones, more than 75% occurring once. The chain is built from TRBV28 and TRBJ2-7, with TRBD2 as a possible D gene (6 bases). The sequence was obtained from an adult in good health. The source was peripheral blood, collected on day 0 of AZD1222 vaccination. CDR3 amino acids: CASSLLPRGLGYF. As DNA, the CDR3 is TGTGCCAGCAGTTTATTGCCTCGGGGGTTGGGGTACTTC.